This T cell receptor (beta chain) derives from a study of CXCR3-negative and CXCR3-positive naive CD8 T cells. The CDR3 has 17 residues. CDR1 DFQATT and CDR2 SNEGSKA come from the germline V gene (reference sequence). It was by 5' RACE with UMI labels that the TRB cDNA libraries were prepared. TCRdb reprocessed the 5' RACE reads and reports one entry per CDR3 protein, with no DNA. Its table records some 150,000 distinct CDR3 sequences. In triplicate, each CD8+ T cell subset was sorted at 250,000 to 350,000 cells per replicate. A CD45RO-CCR7+CD27+CD95- phenotype identified naive CD8+ T cells. Comments on this clonotype: Its antigen is not known.

Findings and limits, study-wide: Partly lower CXCR3 expression followed cryopreservation, and most assays relied on fresh PBMCs. For naive cells, CXCR3-negative and CXCR3-positive subsets had similar TRBV-TRBJ usage; for memory cells, usage differed. TRB CDR3s of CXCR3-positive naive cells were more hydrophobic than those of CXCR3-negative naive cells.

This clonotype originated in a human donor in good health. Some clones in this sample may be carry-over from other donors' samples. This chain connects TRBV20-1 to TRBJ2-5; TCRdb indicates TRBD2, and absent DNA this call remains unverified. Specimen: naive CXCR3+ CD8+ T cells from blood. Subset indicated: CD45RO-CCR7+CD27+CD95- naive CD8+ T cells expressing CXCR3 (TNR3+). The CDR3 reads CSALNPGTSGGQETQYF.